This T cell receptor beta chain was obtained from a study of regulatory T cells in long-lasting Graves disease. This clonotype was counted at least ten times. Arm-PCR of CDR3 regions and iRepertoire HTBI primers were used to build TCR beta libraries. From the multiplex PCR reads, TCRdb called clonotypes with MiXCR, one entry per CDR3 protein. The sample lists fewer than 550,000 distinct CDR3 sequences, about 22% occurring once. The time point: persistent/refractory GD, antithyroid drugs over 5 years with positive TRAb. The TCR library used RNA extracted from PBMCs. Unmatched junction bases numbered 11, after V lost 4 bases and J lost 8 bases. Per the germline V gene, CDR1 is SGHTA and CDR2 is FQGNSA. The CDR3 is 15 amino acids.

The specimen was peripheral blood mononuclear cells (PBMCs), collected when the disease was refractory, from a patient treated with antithyroid drugs. The TCR originated in a female donor with Graves disease. The J gene is TRBJ2-4, the V gene TRBV7-2, with TRBD1 matching 7 bases. CDR3 DNA sequence: TGTGCCAGCAGCTGGACGACAGGGCCGATGGACATTCAGTACTTC. This gives the protein CASSWTTGPMDIQYF.